This entry concerns a single T cell receptor (beta chain). The record originates from a study of shared clonotypes between healthy human individuals. V was cut by 3 bases and J by 1 base, with 10 bases left in between. Germline lookup yields CDR1 MGHDK and CDR2 SYGVNS. CDR3 length equals 15 residues. Sequencing used immunoSEQ multiplex PCR; TCRdb keeps in-frame clones, though not all of them. The data hold some 2,500,000 clones, with 93% observed a single time. Source material: naive CD4+ T cells from PBMCs. Subset specified: CD45RA+ positively selected. The sequence was obtained from a man in his late teens or twenties in good health. Some clones in this sample may be carry-over from other donors' samples. The V and J genes are TRBV25-1 and TRBJ2-1; D uncertain. This chain's CDR3 is CASSDPSWSYNEQFF. CDR3 nucleotides: TGTGCCAGCAGTGACCCGTCTTGGTCCTACAATGAGCAGTTCTTC.